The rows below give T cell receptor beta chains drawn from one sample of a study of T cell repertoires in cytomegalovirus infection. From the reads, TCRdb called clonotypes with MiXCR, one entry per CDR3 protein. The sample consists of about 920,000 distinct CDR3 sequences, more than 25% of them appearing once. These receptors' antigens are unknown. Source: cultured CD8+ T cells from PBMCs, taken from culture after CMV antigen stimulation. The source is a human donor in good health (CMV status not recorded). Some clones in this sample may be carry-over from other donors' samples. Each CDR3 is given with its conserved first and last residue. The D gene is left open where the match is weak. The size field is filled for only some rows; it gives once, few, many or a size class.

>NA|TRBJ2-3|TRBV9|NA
CASSPNGGPTDTQYF
TGTGCCAGCAGCCCCAATGGGGGGCCCACAGATACGCAGTATTTT
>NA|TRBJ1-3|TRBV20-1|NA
CSARGIGIGNTIYF
TGCAGTGCTAGAGGGATTGGGATCGGAAACACCATATATTTT
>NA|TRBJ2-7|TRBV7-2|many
CASSSGLSYEQYF
TGTGCCAGCAGCTCGGGACTCTCCTACGAGCAGTACTTC
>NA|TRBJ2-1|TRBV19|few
CASNSDPDNEQFF
TGTGCCAGTAACTCGGACCCCGACAATGAGCAGTTCTTC
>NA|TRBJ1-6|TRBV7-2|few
CASSLFAAGSKNSPLHF
TGTGCCAGCAGCTTATTCGCCGCAGGGTCTAAAAATTCACCCCTCCACTTT
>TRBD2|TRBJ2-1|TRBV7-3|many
CASSPYGGDYNEQFF
TGTGCCAGCAGCCCCTATGGGGGGGACTACAATGAGCAGTTCTTC
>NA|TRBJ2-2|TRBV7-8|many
CASFSWGSGLESTGELFF
TGTGCCAGTTTCAGTTGGGGGTCTGGGCTAGAGAGCACCGGGGAGCTGTTTTTT
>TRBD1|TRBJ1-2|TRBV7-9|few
CASSSRGPLNLDYTF
TGTGCCAGCAGCTCAAGGGGGCCCCTGAATTTGGACTACACCTTC
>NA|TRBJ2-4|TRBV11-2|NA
CASSVTETRNIQYF
TGTGCCAGCAGCGTTACCGAGACCCGGAACATTCAGTACTTC
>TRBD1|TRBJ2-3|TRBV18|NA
CASSPTGAPSDTQYF
TGTGCCAGCTCACCGACAGGGGCTCCCTCAGATACGCAGTATTTT
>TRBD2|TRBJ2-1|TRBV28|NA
CASSPVLFSGGSYNEQFF
TGTGCCAGCAGTCCAGTGTTATTCAGCGGGGGGAGCTACAATGAGCAGTTCTTC
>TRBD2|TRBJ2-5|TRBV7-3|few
CASSIFSGGAEETQYF
TGTGCCAGCAGCATTTTCAGCGGGGGAGCCGAGGAGACCCAGTACTTC
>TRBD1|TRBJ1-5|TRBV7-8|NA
CASSSRTGNNQPQHF
TGTGCCAGCAGCTCAAGGACAGGGAACAATCAGCCCCAGCATTTT
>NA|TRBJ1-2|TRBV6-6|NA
CASSDTVTLWGYTF
TGTGCCAGCAGCGACACTGTTACTCTGTGGGGCTACACCTTC
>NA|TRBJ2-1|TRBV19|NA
CASEGRSSYNEQFF
TGTGCCAGTGAGGGGCGGAGTTCCTACAATGAGCAGTTCTTC
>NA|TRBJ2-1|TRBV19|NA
CASSRPPDRLRAIEQFF
TGTGCCAGTAGTAGACCCCCGGACAGACTTAGGGCAATAGAGCAGTTCTTC
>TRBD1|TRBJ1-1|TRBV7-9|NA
CASSFNRGGRSYTEAFF
TGTGCCAGCAGCTTCAACAGGGGCGGCAGGAGTTACACTGAAGCTTTCTTT
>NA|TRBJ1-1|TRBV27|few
CASSYGRPEAFF
TGTGCCAGCAGTTACGGACGGCCTGAAGCTTTCTTT
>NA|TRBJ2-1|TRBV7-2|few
CASSLEGGTIYNEQFF
TGTGCCAGCAGCTTAGAGGGGGGGACTATCTACAATGAGCAGTTCTTC
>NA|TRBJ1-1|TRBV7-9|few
CASSADPYTEAFF
TGTGCCAGCAGCGCAGACCCATACACTGAAGCTTTCTTT
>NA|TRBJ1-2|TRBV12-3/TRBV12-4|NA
CASSPGTPALYGYTF
TGTGCCAGCAGTCCCGGGACGCCTGCTCTCTATGGCTACACCTTC
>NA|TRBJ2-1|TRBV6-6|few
CASSYAWTLGSYNEQFF
TGTGCCAGCAGTTACGCCTGGACCTTGGGTTCCTACAATGAGCAGTTCTTC
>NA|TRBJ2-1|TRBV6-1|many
CASSEDRGNEQFF
TGTGCCAGCAGTGAAGATAGGGGCAATGAGCAGTTCTTC
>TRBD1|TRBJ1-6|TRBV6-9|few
CASRPPGQDEINSPLHF
TGTGCCAGCAGGCCACCGGGACAGGACGAAATTAATTCACCCCTCCACTTT
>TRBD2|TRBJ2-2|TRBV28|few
CASSPQPLAENTGELFF
TGTGCCAGCAGCCCTCAACCACTAGCGGAGAACACCGGGGAGCTGTTTTTT
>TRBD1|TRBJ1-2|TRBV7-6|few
CASSHGTDGPYGYTF
TGTGCCAGCAGCCACGGGACAGATGGGCCCTATGGCTACACCTTC
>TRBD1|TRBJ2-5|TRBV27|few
CASSYTGGAVETQYF
TGTGCCAGCAGTTACACAGGGGGCGCGGTTGAGACCCAGTACTTC
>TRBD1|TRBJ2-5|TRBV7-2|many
CASRGTGAPETQYF
TGTGCCAGCAGGGGGACAGGGGCCCCAGAGACCCAGTACTTC
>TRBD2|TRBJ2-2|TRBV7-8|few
CASPSPLAGDTGELFF
TGTGCCAGCCCTTCCCCCCTAGCGGGGGACACCGGGGAGCTGTTTTTT
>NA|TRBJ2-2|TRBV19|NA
CASSTFRGQNTGELFF
TGTGCCAGTAGTACATTCCGGGGGCAAAACACCGGGGAGCTGTTTTTT
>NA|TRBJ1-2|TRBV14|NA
CASSQDGRASYGYTF
TGTGCCAGCAGCCAAGATGGGCGAGCTTCCTATGGCTACACCTTC
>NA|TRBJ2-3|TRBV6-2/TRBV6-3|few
CASTWDEDTQYF
TGTGCCAGCACATGGGACGAAGATACGCAGTATTTT